This T cell receptor (beta chain) appears in the sequencing data of a study of shared clonotypes between healthy human individuals. General study points: The four-donor shared clonotypes exceeded non-shared clonotypes in generation probability, with non-shared ones scoring lower.

Tens of thousands of T cell genomes (around 0.2 ug DNA) went into each sorted-subset replicate. Only in-frame clones appear in the TCRdb table, and some are missing; sequencing was by immunoSEQ multiplex PCR. The sample lists nearly 1,000,000 clones, around three quarters seen once, with 1.5% in the top ten. This clone is a singleton in its sample. The antigen remains undetermined. The CDR3 length is 13 residues. CDR1 is SGHNT, CDR2 YYREEE, per germline (reference sequence). Trimming cost V 3 bases and J 3 bases; bases outside gene matches: 0. Sample: memory CD4+ T cells sorted from blood. Regarding subset: CD45RA-negative fraction. The sequence came from a man between 18 and 35 years old in good health. The gene calls are TRBV5-4 and TRBJ2-1, with 7 bases aligning to TRBD1. CDR3 in DNA: TGTGCCAGCAGCTGGACAGGCTACAATGAGCAGTTCTTC. Translating it yields CASSWTGYNEQFF.